What follows are 29 T cell receptor beta chains derived from one specimen sequenced in a study of T cells in localized non-small cell lung cancer (dated by TCRdb to about 2020). Library construction relied on the immunoSEQ multiplex PCR assay. The immuneACCESS repertoire file appears here via TCRdb, limited to in-frame rearrangements. These files lack a portion of the clones; in checked studies, under half of the deficit traces to unresolved V genes, and the cause of the others is not known. Counted in this sample were 20,000 to 30,000 clones; 86% of them appeared once. Clones ranked in the top ten supply around 1.1% of the sample. The specimen comprised peripheral blood, sampled before any cancer treatment. These receptors were taken from a woman aged 35-70 years with stage I lung adenocarcinoma.

This rearrangement joins TRBV5-1 to TRBJ1-2, with D unresolved. This CDR3 contains 15 residues. Germline CDR1 and CDR2: SGHRS and YFSETQ. V was trimmed by 3 bases and J by 4 bases, leaving 16 bases between them. The DNA for the CDR3 is TGCGCCAGCAGCTGGACGGATTCCGCCAGCTATGGCTACACCTTC. This encodes CASSWTDSASYGYTF.

This clone was counted a few times. The rearrangement uses TRBV2 and TRBJ1-6, with 8 bases lining up with TRBD1. CDR1 is SNHLY and CDR2 is FYNNEI in the germline V gene. V trimming: 6 bases; J trimming: 9 bases; junction bases outside the gene matches: 7. The CDR3 has 14 amino acids. The CDR3 sequence is CASRDRARGSPLHF. The CDR3 DNA reads as TGTGCCAGCAGGGACAGGGCCCGGGGTTCACCCCTCCACTTT.

The rearrangement uses TRBV28 and TRBJ1-5, with D uncertain. V was trimmed by 6 bases and J by 11 bases, leaving 11 bases between them. CDR3 size: 11 residues. Germline CDR1 and CDR2: MDHEN and SYDVKM. The CDR3 DNA is TGTGCCAGCAGCCAACGTTCAGCCCAGCATTTT. The encoded protein is CASSQRSAQHF. The complete variable domain, with remaining parts taken from reference TRBV28 and TRBJ1-5, reads DVKVTQSSRYLVKRTGEKVFLECVQDMDHENMFWYRQDPGLGLRLIYFSYDVKMKEKGDIPEGYSVSREKKERFSLILESASTNQTSMYLCASSQRSAQHFGDGTRLSIL.

The chain combines TRBV11-2 with TRBJ2-1; D possibly corresponds to TRBD2 (5 bases). The length of the CDR3 is 14 residues. The germline CDR1 and CDR2 sequences are SGHAT and FQNNGV. The V end was cut by 4 bases, the J end by 0 bases, with 7 bases between. The CDR3 coding sequence is TGTGCCAGCAGCTATGGGAGCTCCTACAATGAGCAGTTCTTC. It codes for CASSYGSSYNEQFF.

Concerning this clone itself: The same CDR3 is also encoded by other DNA sequences in this sample. The V gene is TRBV11-2, the J gene TRBJ1-2; D remains ambiguous. The germline CDR1 and CDR2 sequences are SGHAT and FQNNGV. The ends were cut back, 2 bases at V and 8 bases at J, with 12 bases in the middle. The CDR3 extends over 13 amino acids. CDR3 sequence reads: CASSLFRQGGYTF. The CDR3 region has the DNA TGTGCCAGCAGCTTATTTCGGCAAGGAGGCTACACCTTC.

This chain joins TRBV11-2 and TRBJ2-6; 7 bases are a match to TRBD1. With 4 bases clipped from V and 0 bases from J, the junction kept 6 bases outside the gene matches. The CDR3 runs 17 residues. CDR1 is SGHAT and CDR2 is FQNNGV in the germline V gene. The CDR3 bases are TGTGCCAGCAGCTCCCTTTACAGGGGCTCTGGGGCCAACGTCCTGACTTTC. Amino acid sequence: CASSSLYRGSGANVLTF.

V and J are TRBV5-1 and TRBJ1-1; no clear D. Trimming took 0 bases from V and 3 from J, leaving 3 bases between them. The CDR3 loop spans 12 amino acids. Germline CDR1 is SGHRS and CDR2 is YFSETQ. The CDR3 loop is CASSLDYTEAFF. CDR3 bases: TGCGCCAGCAGCTTGGACTACACTGAAGCTTTCTTT.

V usage is TRBV30 and J usage is TRBJ1-2; D remains unclear. Trimming removed 2 bases from V and 7 bases from J, with 14 bases in between. The germline gives CDR1 GTSNPN, CDR2 SVGIG (reference sequence). CDR3 size: 13 residues. CDR3 sequence: CAWSPRSRGGYTF. CDR3 nucleotide sequence: TGTGCCTGGAGTCCGCGCTCAAGAGGTGGCTACACCTTC. The full variable domain, completed using reference TRBV30 and TRBJ1-2, is SQTIHQWPATLVQPVGSPLSLECTVEGTSNPNLYWYRQAAGRGLQLLFYSVGIGQISSEVPQNLSASRPQDRQFILSSKKLLLSDSGFYLCAWSPRSRGGYTFGSGTRLTVV.

This chain links TRBV5-1 with TRBJ2-1, with 7 nucleotides matching TRBD1. CDR3 length equals 13 residues. Germline trimming cut 8 bases from V and 8 bases from J; bases unmatched to any gene: 10. CDR1 and CDR2 from the germline V gene are SGHRS and YFSETQ. The CDR3 loop is CASQTGDRYEQFF. CDR3 DNA sequence: TGCGCCAGTCAAACAGGGGATCGCTATGAGCAGTTCTTC.

The chain is built from TRBV28 and TRBJ2-5, with 7 bases that match TRBD2. This CDR3 is built from 13 residues. Germline V lookup: CDR1 MDHEN, CDR2 SYDVKM. V shed 6 bases, J shed 5 bases, and the junction held 6 bases outside the gene matches. CDR3 region: CASSPAGGETQYF. The DNA for the CDR3 is TGTGCCAGCAGCCCCGCCGGGGGGGAGACCCAGTACTTC.

This rearrangement joins TRBV6-5 to TRBJ1-6, with 8 bases matching TRBD1. Trimming at V came to 7 bases and at J to 10 bases, leaving 12 bases not matched to a gene. The CDR3 spans 15 residues. Germline CDR1 and CDR2: MNHEY and SVGAGI. The CDR3 reads CASKIQGVVISPLHF. The DNA for the CDR3 is TGTGCCAGCAAAATACAGGGGGTTGTTATATCACCCCTCCACTTT.

The chain is built from TRBV28 and TRBJ1-5; 7 positions agree with TRBD1. V gave up 4 bases and J gave up 6 bases; unmatched junction bases: 3. This CDR3 has 13 residues. Per the germline V gene, CDR1 is MDHEN and CDR2 is SYDVKM. DNA for the CDR3: TGTGCCAGCAGTTATGACAGGGCTCAGCCCCAGCATTTT. It is translated as CASSYDRAQPQHF. The entire variable domain, with the rest obtained from reference TRBV28 and TRBJ1-5, is as follows: DVKVTQSSRYLVKRTGEKVFLECVQDMDHENMFWYRQDPGLGLRLIYFSYDVKMKEKGDIPEGYSVSREKKERFSLILESASTNQTSMYLCASSYDRAQPQHFGDGTRLSIL.

V usage is TRBV19 and J usage is TRBJ2-2; no definite D call. The CDR3 is 11 residues long. Germline V gene data show CDR1 as LNHDA and CDR2 as SQIVND (reference sequence). The V end lost 6 bases, the J end lost 7 bases, and 6 bases lay between the germline ends. The CDR3 here is CASRGDGELFF. The CDR3 nucleotides read TGTGCCAGTAGGGGTGACGGGGAGCTGTTTTTT.

The rearrangement uses TRBV29-1 and TRBJ1-1, with D unclear. CDR3 size: 12 residues. CDR1 is SQVTM, CDR2 ANQGSEA, per germline. Between the trimmed V and J ends, which lost 7 bases and 0 bases, there was a span of 9 bases. The CDR3 DNA is TGCAGCGGTACTAGGATGAACACTGAAGCTTTCTTT. Its protein product is CSGTRMNTEAFF.

This chain uses TRBV6-1 with TRBJ1-1, with TRBD1 identical over 8 bases. The J segment lost 3 bases and the V segment lost 6 bases, leaving 0 bases of the junction unmatched. Germline V gene data show CDR1 as MNHNS and CDR2 as SASEGT. This CDR3 comprises 12 residues. The CDR3 nucleotides read TGTGCCAGCAGGACAGGGGACACTGAAGCTTTCTTT. Its protein product is CASRTGDTEAFF.

The chain employs TRBV7-9 and TRBJ2-3; 12 bases align to TRBD1. This CDR3 is 16 amino acids long. After removal of 0 bases from V and 7 bases from J, the junction contained 5 bases not matched to a gene. Germline CDR1 is SEHNR and CDR2 is FQNEAQ (reference sequence). CDR3: CASSLAGQGASNTQYF. The DNA of the CDR3 is TGTGCCAGCAGCTTAGCGGGACAGGGGGCCTCGAATACGCAGTATTTT.

This clone appeared once. The chain is built from TRBV4-1 and TRBJ1-3; D is unclear. The CDR3 is made up of 14 amino acids. Germline V gene data show CDR1 as MGHRA and CDR2 as YSYEKL. Trimming took off 4 bases at V and 8 bases at J, with 15 bases between the two ends. Here the CDR3 reads CASSPRITADTIYF. The CDR3 DNA sequence: TGCGCCAGCAGCCCCCGAATTACGGCGGACACCATATATTTT.

The sample holds a few counts of this clone. This chain joins TRBV4-3 and TRBJ2-7; 10 bases align to TRBD1. V lost 4 bases to trimming and J lost 5 bases; unmatched junction nucleotides: 11. Germline V gene sequence: CDR1 LGHNA, CDR2 YSLEER. CDR3 length equals 16 residues. In DNA, the CDR3 is TGCGCCAGCAGCCGCAGGATCGGACAGGGGGTCCACGAGCAGTACTTC. Protein sequence: CASSRRIGQGVHEQYF.

V is TRBV9 and J is TRBJ2-2; 9 bases are shared with TRBD1. Losses at the gene ends were 3 bases for V and 3 bases for J; bases not matched to a gene: 3. Germline-derived CDR1 and CDR2 are SGDLS and YYNGEE. The CDR3 totals 15 residues. The CDR3 DNA sequence: TGTGCCAGCAGCGGGAGACAGGGGGACACCGGGGAGCTGTTTTTT. Its translation is CASSGRQGDTGELFF.

The chain recombines TRBV28 with TRBJ1-5, with D maybe TRBD1 (5 bases). V lost 8 bases, J lost 6 bases, and 14 bases lay in between. Germline lookup yields CDR1 MDHEN and CDR2 SYDVKM. CDR3 length: 13 amino acids. The CDR3 DNA follows: TGTGCCAGCCACCGACAAGGGACTCAGCCCCAGCATTTT. Translation: CASHRQGTQPQHF.

The chain uses TRBV7-2 and TRBJ2-3, with TRBD2 matching over 14 bases. V gave up 5 bases and J gave up 7 bases; unmatched junction bases: 14. Germline V gives CDR1 SGHTA, CDR2 FQGNSA. The CDR3 covers 18 residues. CDR3 sequence: CASSQTGTSGGQANTQYF. The CDR3 DNA reads as TGTGCCAGCAGCCAGACGGGGACTAGCGGGGGTCAAGCCAATACGCAGTATTTT.

The chain couples TRBV4-1 to TRBJ2-1; D ambiguous. The V gene's germline CDR1 is MGHRA and CDR2 YSYEKL. This CDR3 spans 15 amino acids. V lost 0 bases and J lost 0, with 6 bases in between. DNA for the CDR3: TGCGCCAGCAGCCAAGACTCAACCTCCTACAATGAGCAGTTCTTC. Residues: CASSQDSTSYNEQFF.

This clone was detected only a few times. The J gene is TRBJ2-1, the V gene TRBV6-1; D might be TRBD2 (6 bases). This CDR3 has 13 residues. V lost 4 bases and J 6 bases, leaving 10 bases between the germline ends. In germline, CDR1 is MNHNS, CDR2 SASEGT. The CDR3 DNA sequence: TGTGCCAGCAGTGGGGGGGAGTTCAATGAGCAGTTCTTC. It encodes CASSGGEFNEQFF.

J is TRBJ1-5 and V is TRBV7-2; possibly TRBD1 for D (6 bases). Germline lookup yields CDR1 SGHTA and CDR2 FQGNSA. Trimming removed 3 bases at V and 4 bases at J, with 7 bases between. This CDR3 contains 13 residues. The chain's CDR3 is CASSFQGNQPQHF. The CDR3 DNA follows: TGTGCCAGCAGCTTTCAGGGGAATCAGCCCCAGCATTTT. The variable domain in full, with the rest retrieved from reference TRBV7-2 and TRBJ1-5, is GAGVSQSPSNKVTEKGKDVELRCDPISGHTALYWYRQSLGQGLEFLIYFQGNSAPDKSGLPSDRFSAERTGGSVSTLTIQRTQQEDSAVYLCASSFQGNQPQHFGDGTRLSIL.

The chain recombines TRBV10-3 with TRBJ2-3; D call uncertain. This CDR3 is built from 14 residues. CDR1 ENHRY and CDR2 SYGVKD come from the germline V gene. Trimming removed 6 bases at V and 1 base at J, with 11 bases between. The CDR3 spells CAIRADSRTDTQYF. The DNA for the CDR3 is TGTGCCATCAGGGCAGACTCCCGCACAGATACGCAGTATTTT.

The chain is built from TRBV5-1 and TRBJ2-5, with 7 bases lining up with TRBD1. The V gene's germline CDR1 is SGHRS and CDR2 YFSETQ. V trimming: 3 bases; J trimming: 1 base; junction bases outside the gene matches: 15. This CDR3 comprises 18 residues. As DNA, the CDR3 is TGCGCCAGCAGCTCTAATACAGGGGCGGCAAAATCCCAAGAGACCCAGTACTTC. It is translated as CASSSNTGAAKSQETQYF.

This clone was counted a single time. The chain employs TRBV10-3 and TRBJ2-5; 7 bases match TRBD1. CDR3 size: 15 residues. Trimming at V came to 6 bases and at J to 1 base, leaving 8 bases not matched to a gene. Germline V gene data show CDR1 as ENHRY and CDR2 as SYGVKD. The CDR3 here is CAISPDGQVQETQYF. The CDR3 DNA sequence: TGTGCCATCAGCCCAGACGGACAGGTCCAAGAGACCCAGTACTTC.

This clone was observed a handful of times. The chain combines TRBV12-5 with TRBJ1-6; maybe TRBD1 (6 bases). The V and J ends lost 2 bases and 9 bases respectively, with 11 bases between them. Germline V gene lookup returns CDR1 LGHNT and CDR2 FRNRAP. The CDR3 runs 14 residues. CDR3 protein: CASGLFGGGSPLHF. The DNA for the CDR3 is TGTGCTAGTGGTTTGTTCGGAGGGGGTTCACCCCTCCACTTT.

The chain joins TRBV4-3 to TRBJ2-5; D gene ambiguous. V lost 0 bases, J lost 0 bases, and 8 bases lay in between. CDR3 length equals 15 residues. From germline, CDR1 is LGHNA and CDR2 YSLEER. CDR3: CASSQDAEYQETQYF. The CDR3 DNA follows: TGCGCCAGCAGCCAAGATGCGGAGTACCAAGAGACCCAGTACTTC.